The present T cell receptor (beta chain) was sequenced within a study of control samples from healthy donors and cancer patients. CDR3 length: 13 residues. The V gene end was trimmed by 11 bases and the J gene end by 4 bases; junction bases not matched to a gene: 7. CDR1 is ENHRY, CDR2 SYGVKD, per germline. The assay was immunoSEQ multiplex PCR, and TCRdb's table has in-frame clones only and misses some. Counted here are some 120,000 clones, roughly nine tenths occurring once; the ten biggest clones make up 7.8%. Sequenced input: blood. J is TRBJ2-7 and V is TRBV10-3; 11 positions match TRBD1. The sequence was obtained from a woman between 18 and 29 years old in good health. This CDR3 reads CALGGQGGYEQYF. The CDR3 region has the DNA TGTGCCCTTGGGGGACAGGGGGGATACGAGCAGTACTTC.